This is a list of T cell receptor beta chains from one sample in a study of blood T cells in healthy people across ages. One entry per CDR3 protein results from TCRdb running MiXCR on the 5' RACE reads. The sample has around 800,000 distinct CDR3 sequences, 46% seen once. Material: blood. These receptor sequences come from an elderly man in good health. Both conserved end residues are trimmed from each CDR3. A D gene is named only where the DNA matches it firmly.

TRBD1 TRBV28 ASSLWAGGKAGELF
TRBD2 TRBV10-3 AISGEAGAVYNEQF
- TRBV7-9 ASSFSGPSTDTQY
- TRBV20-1 SGLPGETQY
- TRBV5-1 ASSTRLENEQY
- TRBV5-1 ASSLVQGGGETQY
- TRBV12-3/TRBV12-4 ASSLWVRTGELF
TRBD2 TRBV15 ATSREGRGDPETQY
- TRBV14 ASSHQPGGRDYGYT
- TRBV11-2 ASSLASVSYNEQF
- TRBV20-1 NAILNSDTEAF
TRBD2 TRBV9 ASSARVREVSEQF
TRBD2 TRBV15 ATSRVSSGPNEQF
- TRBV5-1 ASSLDLQGPNSPLH
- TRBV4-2 ASSPFESTDYYGYT
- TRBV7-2 ASSKAPGSIGYDEQF
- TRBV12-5 ASGLDKGGEANYGYT
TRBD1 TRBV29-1 NGGQGIKTQY
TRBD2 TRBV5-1 ASSSLAGGPGETQY
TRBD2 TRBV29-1 SVPTSGSGTDTQY
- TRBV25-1 ASSTPGTTNYGYT